The 25 T cell receptor beta chains reported below all come from one sample, sequenced in a study of blood T cell repertoires in COVID-19. The protocol was immunoSEQ multiplex PCR, while the TCRdb copy is restricted to in-frame clones and leaves out a portion. The profile shows roughly 340,000 clones, around nine tenths of them singletons. Source material: peripheral blood. The receptors were gathered from a woman in her 70s with COVID-19, enrolled during active disease.

This CDR3 is CASSQEWGQGNGYTF. DNA of the CDR3: TGCGCCAGCAGCCAAGAATGGGGACAGGGTAATGGCTACACCTTC. The V call is TRBV4-3, the J call TRBJ1-2, with 9 nucleotides matching TRBD1. CDR1 LGHNA and CDR2 YSLEER come from the germline V gene. CDR3 length: 15 residues. The ends lost 0 bases at V and 6 bases at J; junction bases unmatched: 5.

The genes are TRBV12-5 and TRBJ2-7, with D unclear. This CDR3 contains 14 residues. CDR1 and CDR2 from the germline V gene are LGHNT and FRNRAP. V lost 0 bases and J lost 3, with 9 bases in between. CDR3: CASGLVDNGYEQYF. CDR3 bases: TGTGCTAGTGGTTTGGTAGACAACGGCTACGAGCAGTACTTC.

CDR3 in amino acids: CASSRYGGYQPQHF. The CDR3, as DNA: TGTGCCAGCAGCCGATACGGGGGATATCAGCCCCAGCATTTT. This chain uses TRBV3-1 (or the pseudogene TRBV3-2) with TRBJ1-5; D may be TRBD1 (5 bases). Trimming removed 4 bases at V and 5 bases at J, with 12 bases between. Germline V gene data show CDR1 as LGHDT and CDR2 as YNNKEL (reference sequence). This CDR3 has 14 residues.

This sequence joins TRBV19 and TRBJ2-3; TRBD2 aligns across 7 bases. The CDR3 extends over 14 amino acids. The J segment lost 4 bases and the V segment lost 7 bases, leaving 8 bases of the junction unmatched. Germline values: CDR1 LNHDA, CDR2 SQIVND (reference sequence). CDR3 residues: CASNPGGLPDTQYF. The CDR3 DNA reads TGTGCCAGTAACCCGGGGGGTCTCCCAGATACGCAGTATTTT. The full variable domain, its missing parts supplied by reference TRBV19 and TRBJ2-3, is DGGITQSPKYLFRKEGQNVTLSCEQNLNHDAMYWYRQDPGQGLRLIYYSQIVNDFQKGDIAEGYSVSREKKESFPLTVTSAQKNPTAFYLCASNPGGLPDTQYFGPGTRLTVL.

The gene calls are TRBV28 and TRBJ1-5; 9 bases fit TRBD1. The germline gives CDR1 MDHEN, CDR2 SYDVKM. The CDR3 contains 16 residues. V lost 3 bases to trimming and J lost 1 base; unmatched junction nucleotides: 4. The CDR3 protein is CASSLRQGESNQPQHF. The CDR3, as DNA: TGTGCCAGCAGTTTGAGACAGGGGGAAAGCAATCAGCCCCAGCATTTT.

The chain joins TRBV28 to TRBJ2-7, with 8 bases fitting TRBD1. With V trimmed by 6 bases and J by 6 bases, 10 bases remained unmatched. This CDR3 comprises 14 residues. Germline V gives CDR1 MDHEN, CDR2 SYDVKM. CDR3 amino acids: CASRQGAQRVEQYF. CDR3 in DNA: TGTGCCAGCAGGCAGGGGGCGCAGAGGGTCGAGCAGTACTTC.

J is TRBJ2-1 and V is TRBV9; 10 nucleotides align to TRBD1. The CDR3 sequence is 15 residues long. Germline values: CDR1 SGDLS, CDR2 YYNGEE. The V segment lost 3 bases and the J segment 9 bases; nucleotides outside the gene matches: 9. CDR3 sequence: CASSGSDRGHTEQFF. The CDR3 DNA reads as TGTGCCAGCAGCGGATCTGACAGGGGGCACACTGAGCAGTTCTTC.

V gene TRBV28 combines with J gene TRBJ2-7, with TRBD1 matching 9 bases. The CDR3 consists of 14 residues. V was pared by 5 bases and J by 2 bases, with 4 bases of the junction left unmatched. CDR1 MDHEN and CDR2 SYDVKM come from the germline V gene. For the CDR3, the DNA is TGTGCCAGCAGTCCCCACAGGGGGCCCTACGAGCAGTACTTC. Its translation: CASSPHRGPYEQYF.

This sequence joins TRBV6-1 and TRBJ1-1; 7 positions match TRBD1. Germline V gives CDR1 MNHNS, CDR2 SASEGT. This CDR3 is 17 amino acids long. The ends lost 2 bases at V and 0 bases at J; junction bases unmatched: 9. Here the CDR3 DNA reads TGTGCCAGCAGTGAAATCCCCCTGGGACAGATGAACACTGAAGCTTTCTTT. Translation gives CASSEIPLGQMNTEAFF.

This clone came up a few times. The V call is TRBV6-5, the J call TRBJ2-1; 7 nucleotides align to TRBD1. From germline, CDR1 is MNHEY and CDR2 SVGAGI. The CDR3 consists of 15 residues. V shed 4 bases, J shed 0 bases, and the junction held 3 bases outside the gene matches. The CDR3 DNA reads TGTGCCAGCAGTTCGACAGGGAGCTCCTACAATGAGCAGTTCTTC. It specifies CASSSTGSSYNEQFF.

The chain joins TRBV5-1 to TRBJ1-1; weak D call: TRBD1 (5 bases). The CDR3 has 13 amino acids. Trimming shortened V by 4 bases and J by 1 base, and 8 bases separated the two germline ends. Germline V gene lookup returns CDR1 SGHRS and CDR2 YFSETQ. CDR3 in amino acids: CASSVDRNTEAFF. The CDR3 region has the DNA TGCGCCAGCAGCGTTGACAGGAACACTGAAGCTTTCTTT. The full variable domain, rest sourced from reference TRBV5-1 and TRBJ1-1, is KAGVTQTPRYLIKTRGQQVTLSCSPISGHRSVSWYQQTPGQGLQFLFEYFSETQRNKGNFPGRFSGRQFSNSRSEMNVSTLELGDSALYLCASSVDRNTEAFFGQGTRLTVV.

The chain recombines TRBV7-2 with TRBJ2-7; D is ambiguous. This CDR3 spans 12 amino acids. In germline, CDR1 is SGHTA, CDR2 FQGNSA. V dropped 1 base and J dropped 4 bases, with 5 bases sitting between them. This CDR3 reads CASSLDMYEQYF. CDR3 sequence (DNA): TGTGCCAGCAGCTTAGACATGTACGAGCAGTACTTC.

V and J are TRBV2 and TRBJ1-1; D unclear. The germline V gene encodes CDR1 SNHLY and CDR2 FYNNEI. Trimming left V 3 bases short and J 5 bases short, with 13 bases between. The length of the CDR3 is 14 residues. In DNA form, the CDR3 reads TGTGCCAGCAGTGATTCCGGTTCGGGGACTGAAGCTTTCTTT. The encoded protein is CASSDSGSGTEAFF.

This chain links TRBV7-2 with TRBJ1-1, with D perhaps matching TRBD1 (5 bases). The CDR3 runs to 14 residues. From germline, CDR1 is SGHTA and CDR2 FQGNSA. V was cut by 4 bases and J by 0 bases, with 9 bases left in between. The CDR3 here is CASSSGLLNTEAFF. CDR3 in DNA: TGTGCCAGCAGCTCGGGACTCCTGAACACTGAAGCTTTCTTT.

This clone has just a few counts. The rearrangement links TRBV30 to TRBJ1-2; 7 bases are shared with TRBD1. CDR1 and CDR2 from the germline V gene are GTSNPN and SVGIG (reference sequence). Trimming cost V 0 bases and J 2 bases; bases outside gene matches: 9. The CDR3 length is 16 residues. As DNA, the CDR3 is TGTGCCTGGAGTGTACAGGGGACGCTAGCGAACTATGGCTACACCTTC. Amino acids: CAWSVQGTLANYGYTF.

J is TRBJ2-4 and V is TRBV3-1 (or the pseudogene TRBV3-2); D may be TRBD1 (5 bases). Per the germline V gene, CDR1 is LGHDT and CDR2 is YNNKEL (reference sequence). Between the trimmed V and J ends, which lost 0 bases and 6 bases, there was a span of 6 bases. CDR3 size: 13 residues. CDR3 in DNA: TGTGCCAGCAGCCAAGAAGGGGCAAACATTCAGTACTTC. Amino acid sequence: CASSQEGANIQYF.

The chain couples TRBV2 to TRBJ1-4, with 8 bases identical to TRBD1. The germline V gene has CDR1 SNHLY and CDR2 FYNNEI. The V and J ends lost 6 bases and 4 bases, in that order; junction bases with no gene match: 13. The CDR3 sequence is 17 residues long. The CDR3 bases are TGTGCCAGCAGAACAGACAGGGGCGATACCTATAATGAAAAACTGTTTTTT. Its translation: CASRTDRGDTYNEKLFF.

This clone was detected only once. V gene TRBV18 combines with J gene TRBJ1-1, with D tentatively TRBD1 (5 bases). V lost 0 bases, J lost 8 bases, and 13 bases lay in between. Germline V gene data show CDR1 as KGHSH and CDR2 as LQKENI. This CDR3 spans 14 amino acids. Here the CDR3 reads CASSPPVDTAEAFF. The CDR3 DNA reads TGTGCCAGCTCACCACCGGTGGACACGGCGGAAGCTTTCTTT.

This sequence joins TRBV3-1 (or the pseudogene TRBV3-2) and TRBJ1-6; D is perhaps TRBD1 (5 bases). This CDR3 has 16 amino acids. CDR1 LGHDT and CDR2 YNNKEL come from the germline V gene (reference sequence). The germline V and J ends were trimmed by 1 base and 7 bases, with 14 bases remaining between them. CDR3 sequence: CASSQGVGRDNSPLHF. The CDR3, as DNA: TGTGCCAGCAGCCAAGGGGTAGGGAGGGACAATTCACCCCTCCACTTT.

CDR3 nucleotide sequence: TGTGCCTGGATCCCCCCCCCGGACAGGGTTTTCAAGAGCTACACCTTC. Translated: CAWIPPPDRVFKSYTF. V usage is TRBV30 and J usage is TRBJ1-2; 8 bases align to TRBD1. This CDR3 has 16 residues. V was pared by 4 bases and J by 9 bases, with 19 bases of the junction left unmatched. Germline V CDR1 and CDR2: GTSNPN, SVGIG (reference sequence).

The chain combines TRBV5-4 with TRBJ1-6; 8 bases match TRBD1. V lost 3 bases to trimming and J lost 15 bases; unmatched junction nucleotides: 11. From germline, CDR1 is SGHNT and CDR2 YYREEE (reference sequence). The CDR3 covers 14 residues. As DNA, the CDR3 is TGTGCCAGCAGCTACAGGGGGGAGTTACAGCACCTCCACTTT. This codes for CASSYRGELQHLHF.

The V and J genes are TRBV27 and TRBJ2-3; 8 bases align to TRBD1. The germline V gene encodes CDR1 MNHEY and CDR2 SMNVEV (reference sequence). The CDR3 loop spans 16 amino acids. The V and J ends lost 5 bases and 1 base, in that order; junction bases with no gene match: 8. The CDR3 spells CASSLGTGPGTDTQYF. CDR3 nucleotide sequence: TGTGCCAGCAGTCTGGGGACAGGCCCCGGCACAGATACGCAGTATTTT.

This rearrangement joins TRBV14 to TRBJ1-1; 8 nucleotides agree with TRBD1. The CDR3 contains 16 residues. Germline V gives CDR1 SGHDN, CDR2 FVKESK. Trimming removed 5 bases from V and 5 bases from J; junction bases left unmatched: 13. The CDR3 loop reads CASSFRHGQGGTEAFF. The CDR3, as DNA: TGTGCCAGCAGCTTCCGACATGGACAGGGAGGAACTGAAGCTTTCTTT.

This chain joins TRBV5-4 and TRBJ1-1; no reliable D call. Trimming removed 0 bases at V and 10 bases at J, with 10 bases between. Germline CDR1 is SGHNT and CDR2 is YYREEE (reference sequence). This CDR3 has 12 residues. The CDR3 DNA reads as TGTGCCAGCAGCTTGGAACCGGGTAGAGCTTTCTTT. Translation gives CASSLEPGRAFF.

The rearrangement uses TRBV24-1 and TRBJ2-1; 7 bases fit TRBD1. The CDR3 is made up of 16 amino acids. Germline V gene sequence: CDR1 KGHDR, CDR2 SFDVKD. Trimming cost V 3 bases and J 5 bases; bases outside gene matches: 9. The CDR3 region has the DNA TGTGCCACCAGTGATACCCGACAGGGCAGGAACAATGAGCAGTTCTTC. Translating it yields CATSDTRQGRNNEQFF.